Listed below are T cell receptor beta chains from one sample, sequenced in a study of radiotherapy plus CTLA-4 blockade in lung cancer. Here immunoSEQ multiplex PCR was the method, and the copy in TCRdb shows in-frame clones only, minus some. Of about 81,000 clones in the sample, more than 70% were seen once. Source: peripheral blood, taken from a patient treated with radiotherapy plus ipilimumab. These receptors were collected from a human donor with non-small cell lung cancer that progressed on radiotherapy plus ipilimumab. The CDR3 runs from the conserved cysteine through the conserved F or W. A D gene is named only where the DNA matches it firmly.

v_call: TRBV28
d_call: .
j_call: TRBJ2-7
cdr3_aa: CASSSLPSAYEQYF

v_call: TRBV19
d_call: .
j_call: TRBJ2-7
cdr3_aa: CASSMGQTYEQYF

v_call: TRBV7-9
d_call: .
j_call: TRBJ1-1
cdr3_aa: CASSSDMNTEAFF

v_call: TRBV2
d_call: TRBD2
j_call: TRBJ2-1
cdr3_aa: CASSEGGGAYNEQFF

v_call: TRBV7-2
d_call: .
j_call: TRBJ2-1
cdr3_aa: CASSLGGGEQFF

v_call: TRBV14
d_call: .
j_call: TRBJ1-1
cdr3_aa: CASSRPGQVRAFF

v_call: TRBV4-3
d_call: .
j_call: TRBJ1-3
cdr3_aa: CASSQDLFGLGTSSGNTIYF

v_call: TRBV30
d_call: TRBD1
j_call: TRBJ2-7
cdr3_aa: CAWSREGTGIYEQYF

v_call: TRBV29-1
d_call: .
j_call: TRBJ2-1
cdr3_aa: CSVEPYAWDNEQFF

v_call: TRBV27
d_call: .
j_call: TRBJ2-6
cdr3_aa: CASSFSGANVLTF

v_call: TRBV2
d_call: TRBD1
j_call: TRBJ2-7
cdr3_aa: CASQDRGSGQYF

v_call: TRBV28
d_call: .
j_call: TRBJ2-7
cdr3_aa: CASNLGAGTYEQYF

v_call: TRBV28
d_call: TRBD1
j_call: TRBJ1-1
cdr3_aa: CASSLTGEVTEAFF

v_call: TRBV11-2
d_call: .
j_call: TRBJ2-1
cdr3_aa: CASSLAPFNEQFF

v_call: TRBV2
d_call: TRBD1
j_call: TRBJ1-6
cdr3_aa: CASSGPGQVASPLHF

v_call: TRBV28
d_call: .
j_call: TRBJ2-7
cdr3_aa: CASTSGGGPSSYEQYF

v_call: TRBV18
d_call: .
j_call: TRBJ2-5
cdr3_aa: CASSPAGQKQETQYF

v_call: TRBV4-2
d_call: .
j_call: TRBJ1-1
cdr3_aa: CASSQDFTGTTEAFF

v_call: TRBV19
d_call: TRBD1
j_call: TRBJ1-5
cdr3_aa: CASSTPKRQGWDQPQHF

v_call: TRBV5-1
d_call: .
j_call: TRBJ2-3
cdr3_aa: CASTSTGGAIYGDTQYF

v_call: TRBV7-9
d_call: .
j_call: TRBJ2-1
cdr3_aa: CASSLQSINEQFF

v_call: TRBV29-1
d_call: TRBD1
j_call: TRBJ2-1
cdr3_aa: CSVQTGTYNEQFF

v_call: TRBV11-2
d_call: .
j_call: TRBJ2-2
cdr3_aa: CASSWTLGGELFF

v_call: TRBV15
d_call: TRBD1
j_call: TRBJ1-1
cdr3_aa: CATSRETGGETEAFF

v_call: TRBV11-2
d_call: .
j_call: TRBJ2-1
cdr3_aa: CASSLTGRVFNEQFF

v_call: TRBV5-6
d_call: TRBD1
j_call: TRBJ2-5
cdr3_aa: CASSLGTGQGETQYF

v_call: TRBV14
d_call: .
j_call: TRBJ2-7
cdr3_aa: CASSQSSGTSYEQYF

v_call: TRBV11-3
d_call: .
j_call: .
cdr3_aa: CASSLLDGYEQYF

v_call: TRBV29-1
d_call: TRBD1
j_call: TRBJ1-5
cdr3_aa: CSVGDRGLNQPQHF

v_call: TRBV19
d_call: .
j_call: TRBJ1-1
cdr3_aa: CASSIPGTNTEAFF

v_call: TRBV5-6
d_call: TRBD1
j_call: TRBJ1-1
cdr3_aa: CASSSFGTGAEAFF

v_call: TRBV7-6
d_call: .
j_call: TRBJ1-6
cdr3_aa: CASSLRLGDSPLHF

v_call: TRBV19
d_call: .
j_call: TRBJ1-2
cdr3_aa: CASTTNRLPNYGYTF

v_call: TRBV7-2
d_call: .
j_call: TRBJ2-5
cdr3_aa: CASSLVRGQTQYF

v_call: TRBV6-1
d_call: .
j_call: TRBJ1-1
cdr3_aa: CASSQMNTEAFF

v_call: TRBV28
d_call: TRBD1
j_call: TRBJ1-3
cdr3_aa: CASRQRQGEGSGNTIYF

v_call: TRBV4-1
d_call: .
j_call: TRBJ1-3
cdr3_aa: CASSQVQISGNTIYF

v_call: TRBV4-3
d_call: TRBD1
j_call: TRBJ1-2
cdr3_aa: CASSQRTGGRDGYTF

v_call: TRBV7-9
d_call: .
j_call: TRBJ1-2
cdr3_aa: CASSARAANYGYTF

v_call: TRBV5-1
d_call: .
j_call: TRBJ2-5
cdr3_aa: CASSPETETQYF

v_call: TRBV28
d_call: TRBD1
j_call: TRBJ2-7
cdr3_aa: CASSGQGIGRLYEQYF

v_call: TRBV21-1
d_call: .
j_call: TRBJ2-7
cdr3_aa: CASSNRDSYEQYF

v_call: TRBV7-9
d_call: .
j_call: TRBJ1-2
cdr3_aa: CASSLGGGGYTF

v_call: TRBV7-9
d_call: .
j_call: TRBJ2-5
cdr3_aa: CASSFTETQYF

v_call: TRBV28
d_call: TRBD2
j_call: TRBJ2-1
cdr3_aa: CASSPRLAGRNEQFF

v_call: TRBV7-8
d_call: TRBD2
j_call: TRBJ2-2
cdr3_aa: CASSRLAATGELFF

v_call: TRBV27
d_call: .
j_call: TRBJ1-1
cdr3_aa: CASSSWTTRMNTEAFF

v_call: TRBV15
d_call: .
j_call: TRBJ1-4
cdr3_aa: CATSRLTGPVNEKLFF

v_call: TRBV28
d_call: .
j_call: TRBJ2-6
cdr3_aa: CASTSGGAGANVLTF

v_call: TRBV7-2
d_call: .
j_call: TRBJ2-1
cdr3_aa: CASSLNYEQFF

v_call: TRBV29-1
d_call: TRBD1
j_call: TRBJ1-2
cdr3_aa: CSVQGAHGYTF

v_call: TRBV7-8
d_call: TRBD1
j_call: TRBJ1-1
cdr3_aa: CASRLGQRAEAFF

v_call: TRBV5-4
d_call: .
j_call: TRBJ2-2
cdr3_aa: CASSSAGKANTGELFF

v_call: TRBV29-1
d_call: .
j_call: TRBJ2-3
cdr3_aa: CSGGGDTQYF

v_call: TRBV2
d_call: .
j_call: TRBJ2-7
cdr3_aa: CASSDIQGIDYEQYF

v_call: TRBV29-1
d_call: TRBD2
j_call: TRBJ2-1
cdr3_aa: CSVEGTSGSPSNEQFF

v_call: TRBV6-6
d_call: TRBD1
j_call: TRBJ2-7
cdr3_aa: CASSPYRGPYEQYF

v_call: TRBV2
d_call: .
j_call: TRBJ1-4
cdr3_aa: CASSYTDEKLFF